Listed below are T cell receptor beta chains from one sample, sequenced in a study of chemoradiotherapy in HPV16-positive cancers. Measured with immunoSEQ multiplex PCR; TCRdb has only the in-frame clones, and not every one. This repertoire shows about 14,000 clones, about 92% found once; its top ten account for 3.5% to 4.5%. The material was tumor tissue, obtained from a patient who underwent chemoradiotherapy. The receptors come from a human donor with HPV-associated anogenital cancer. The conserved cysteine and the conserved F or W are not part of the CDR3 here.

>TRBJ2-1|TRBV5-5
ASSPLAGGSNEQF
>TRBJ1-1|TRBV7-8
ASSPGGANTEAF
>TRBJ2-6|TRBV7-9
ASSSGRSSGANVLT
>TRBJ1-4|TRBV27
ASSLLGAVNEKLF
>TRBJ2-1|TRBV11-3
ASSLEGFNEQF
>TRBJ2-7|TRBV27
ASSLAPANYEQY
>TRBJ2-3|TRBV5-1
ASSFQAGHTDTQY
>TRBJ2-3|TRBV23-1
ASSQSRGQEDTQY
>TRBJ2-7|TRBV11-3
ASSLVGEQY
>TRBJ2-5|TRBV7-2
ASSIKIQETQY
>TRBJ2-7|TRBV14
ASSRKTGSLNYEQY
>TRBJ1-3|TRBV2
ASGTTGVGGNTIY
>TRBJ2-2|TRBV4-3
ASSQVNRGTGELF
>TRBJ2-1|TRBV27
ASSLWGFSYNEQF
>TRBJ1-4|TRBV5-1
ASTSRGTGNEKLF
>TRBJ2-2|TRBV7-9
ASSLSLTGELF
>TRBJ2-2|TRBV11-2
ASSLLGGSISEELF
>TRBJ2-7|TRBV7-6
ASSLEQGLAVYEQY
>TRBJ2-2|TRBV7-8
ASSLGATIRELF
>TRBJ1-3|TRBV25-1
ASAARGAGNTIY
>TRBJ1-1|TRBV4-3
ASSPFGGENTEAF
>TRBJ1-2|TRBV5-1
ASSLNVAGVGYGYT
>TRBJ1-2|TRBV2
ASSSEGGWGGGYT
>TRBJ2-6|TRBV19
ATTGYGANVLT
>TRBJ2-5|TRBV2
ASSEGQQETQY
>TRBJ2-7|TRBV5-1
ASSQQGIEQY
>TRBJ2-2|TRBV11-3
ASSLVGGSRTGELF
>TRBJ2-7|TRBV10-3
ATGGGEQY
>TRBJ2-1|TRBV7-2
ASSRSYNEQF
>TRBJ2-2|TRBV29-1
SVEGQTNTGELF
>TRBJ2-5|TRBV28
ASRKGGAGETQY
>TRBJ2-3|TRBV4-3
ASSQEYVAGTRTDTQY
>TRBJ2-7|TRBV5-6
ASSFLPIDYEQY
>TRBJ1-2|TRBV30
AWSNDVGGGYT
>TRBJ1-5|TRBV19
ANISGDNQPQH
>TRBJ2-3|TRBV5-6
ASSSGTSGIRADTQY
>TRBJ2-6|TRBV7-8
ASSPTKGPWAPGANVLT
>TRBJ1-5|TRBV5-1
ASSFDFKNQPQH
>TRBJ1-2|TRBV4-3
ASSPGGLGYGYT
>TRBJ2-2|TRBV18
ASSPDLRNTGELF
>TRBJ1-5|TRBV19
ASSIVSGQRRYSNQPQH
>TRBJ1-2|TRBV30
AWSVGLRRGYT
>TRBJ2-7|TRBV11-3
ASSLIINEQY
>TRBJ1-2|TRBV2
ASSPFSGGTYGYT
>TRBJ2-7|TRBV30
AWSNGGFYEQY
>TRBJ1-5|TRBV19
ASSIQGTDFYSNQPQH
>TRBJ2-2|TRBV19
ASKRQGAKGTGELF
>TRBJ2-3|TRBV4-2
ASSQVGAQTDTQY
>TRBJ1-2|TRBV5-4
ASSLDRGLSGYT
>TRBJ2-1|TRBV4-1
ASSQERPSGTNEQF
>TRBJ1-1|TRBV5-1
ASSREQGIAEAF
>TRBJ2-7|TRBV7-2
ASSLITSGEQY
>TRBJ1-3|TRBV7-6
ASSLRDTIY
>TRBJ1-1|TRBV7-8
ASSPGQGGPRAF
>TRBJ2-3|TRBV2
ASSEGPTRGDTQY
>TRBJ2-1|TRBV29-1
SVEDPGGSRYNEQF
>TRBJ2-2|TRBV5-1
ASSLTTGYNTGELF